The TCR beta chain described here comes from a study of cytomegalovirus exposure and HLA in healthy donors. PCR used 60 Vbeta primers and 13 Jbeta primers. The table came from immunoSEQ multiplex PCR; TCRdb's copy has only in-frame clones and leaves some out. The sample includes approximately 210,000 clones, 82% of them seen just once. This clone was picked up one time. Germline CDR1 is SGHRS and CDR2 is YFSETQ. The CDR3 extends over 12 amino acids. The V and J ends lost 2 bases and 6 bases respectively, with 5 bases between them. Likely unrecorded immune exposures existed in these nominally healthy donors.

The rearrangement links TRBV5-1 to TRBJ2-2, with D maybe TRBD2 (5 bases). The sample taken for sequencing was PBMCs. The clonotype originates from a man aged 40-55 years in good health and CMV-seropositive. The CDR3 here is CASSFGAGELFF. The CDR3 nucleotides read TGCGCCAGCAGCTTCGGGGCCGGGGAGCTGTTTTTT.